These T cell receptor beta chains were read from a single sample in a study of blood T cell repertoires in COVID-19. Using immunoSEQ multiplex PCR, the repertoire was profiled, and TCRdb retains in-frame clones only, with some absent. The sample has 150,000 or so clones; roughly 84% are singletons. What was sequenced was peripheral blood. These receptors originate from a woman aged 50 to 60 with acute or convalescent COVID-19. CDR3s include the opening cysteine and the closing phenylalanine or tryptophan. The order of the fields is clone size, J gene, D gene, V gene, CDR3 DNA, CDR3 protein. The D gene is left open where the match is weak. Some rows have no size entry. The others give once, few or many, or a class for an expanded clone.

clone size: .; J gene: TRBJ2-5; D gene: .; V gene: TRBV29-1; CDR3 DNA: TGCAGCGTCGTGATTGCTGGAGGAGGAGAGACCCAGTACTTC; CDR3 protein: CSVVIAGGGETQYF
clone size: .; J gene: TRBJ1-4; D gene: TRBD1; V gene: TRBV7-9; CDR3 DNA: TGTGCCAGCAGCTTCGGAGGGGGCGGTAATGAAAAACTGTTTTTT; CDR3 protein: CASSFGGGGNEKLFF
clone size: .; J gene: TRBJ2-3; D gene: .; V gene: TRBV4-3; CDR3 DNA: TGCGCCAGCGGTCTGGGGCCCACAGATACGCAGTATTTT; CDR3 protein: CASGLGPTDTQYF
clone size: once; J gene: TRBJ2-7; D gene: .; V gene: TRBV6-1; CDR3 DNA: TGTGCCAGCAGTGAAGGTCACAGGGAATACGAGCAGTACTTC; CDR3 protein: CASSEGHREYEQYF
clone size: few; J gene: TRBJ1-2; D gene: .; V gene: TRBV19; CDR3 DNA: TGTGCCAGTAGTATCTCAGGCTATGGCTACACCTTC; CDR3 protein: CASSISGYGYTF
clone size: .; J gene: TRBJ2-7; D gene: .; V gene: TRBV7-2; CDR3 DNA: TGTGCCAGCAGCTACAGGCCCCCCTCCTACGAGCAGTACTTC; CDR3 protein: CASSYRPPSYEQYF
clone size: .; J gene: TRBJ1-5; D gene: TRBD1; V gene: TRBV6-2/TRBV6-3; CDR3 DNA: TGTGCCAGCAGTCGTGCCGGATTACAGGGGGAGCCCCAGCATTTT; CDR3 protein: CASSRAGLQGEPQHF
clone size: .; J gene: TRBJ1-1; D gene: .; V gene: TRBV28; CDR3 DNA: TGTGCCACCGGGGTCAGGGAAGCTTTCTTT; CDR3 protein: CATGVREAFF
clone size: .; J gene: TRBJ2-7; D gene: .; V gene: TRBV7-5; CDR3 DNA: TGTGCCAGAAGCGAGCCCCGGAGGCGGGAGTTCGAGCAGTACTTC; CDR3 protein: CARSEPRRREFEQYF
clone size: .; J gene: TRBJ1-4; D gene: .; V gene: TRBV7-2; CDR3 DNA: TGTGCCAGCAGGCAGGGAAGGTCGGCTAATGAAAAACTGTTTTTT; CDR3 protein: CASRQGRSANEKLFF
clone size: .; J gene: TRBJ2-3; D gene: TRBD1; V gene: TRBV7-2; CDR3 DNA: TGTGCCAGCAGCTGGGACAGGGATACGCAGTATTTT; CDR3 protein: CASSWDRDTQYF